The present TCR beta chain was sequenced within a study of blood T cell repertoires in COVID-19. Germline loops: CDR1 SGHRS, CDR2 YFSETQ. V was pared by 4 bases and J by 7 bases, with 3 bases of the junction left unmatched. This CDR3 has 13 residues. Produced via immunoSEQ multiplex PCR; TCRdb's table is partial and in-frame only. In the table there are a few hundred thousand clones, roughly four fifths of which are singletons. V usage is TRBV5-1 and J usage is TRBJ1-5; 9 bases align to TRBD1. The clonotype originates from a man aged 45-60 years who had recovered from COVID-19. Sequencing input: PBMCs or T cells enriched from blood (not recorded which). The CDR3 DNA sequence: TGCGCCAGCAGCCCGGGACAGGGCCAGCCCCAGCATTTT. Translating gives CASSPGQGQPQHF.